Below are 19 T cell receptor beta chains sequenced from a single sample in a study of T cells in Graves' hyperthyroidism and ophthalmopathy. TCR beta CDR3 sequences were amplified from RNA transcripts. The HTBI set primed first-round TCR CDR3 RT-PCR. TCRdb reprocessed the multiplex PCR reads with MiXCR, giving one entry per CDR3 protein. The table lists more than 500,000 distinct CDR3 sequences, roughly 50% of them singletons. The source material was peripheral blood or thyroid tissue (not recorded which). The receptors originated from an adult woman with Graves' disease, either hyperthyroidism or ophthalmopathy (not recorded which).

The sample holds many counts of this clonotype. This chain links TRBV2 with TRBJ2-5; 14 bases align to TRBD2. V lost 4 bases and J lost 4; bases outside the gene matches: 8. Germline assignment: CDR1 SNHLY and CDR2 FYNNEI. CDR3 length: 17 amino acids. The CDR3 DNA reads as TGTGCCAGCAGTGGATCCGGGACTAGCGGGAGTGGAGAGACCCAGTACTTC. It is translated as CASSGSGTSGSGETQYF.

This clonotype was counted at least ten times. The rearrangement links TRBV6-5 to TRBJ1-2; no clear D. The germline V and J ends were trimmed by 4 bases and 5 bases, with 8 bases remaining between them. The CDR3 totals 12 residues. Germline assignment: CDR1 MNHEY and CDR2 SVGAGI. CDR3 amino acids: CASSSVSYGYTF. In DNA, the CDR3 is TGTGCCAGCAGTTCGGTTTCATATGGCTACACCTTC.

About this clonotype itself: The junction departs from the called germline gene at one end, perhaps through a read error. The rearrangement links TRBV7-8 to TRBJ1-5; no definite D call. CDR1 and CDR2 from the germline V gene are SGHVS and FQNEAQ. CDR3 size: 17 residues. CDR3 sequence (DNA): TGTGCCAGCAGTTTAGATCCCCCAGCCTATAGCAATCAGCCCCAGCATTTT. It specifies CASSLDPPAYSNQPQHF.

This clonotype was recorded at least ten times. The chain recombines TRBV14 with TRBJ1-1; D unresolved. V was trimmed by 0 bases and J by 0 bases, leaving 2 bases between them. The germline V gene has CDR1 SGHDN and CDR2 FVKESK. The CDR3 is 13 residues long. CDR3 amino acids: CASSQDLNTEAFF. The CDR3 DNA follows: TGTGCCAGCAGCCAAGATCTGAACACTGAAGCTTTCTTT.

The chain combines TRBV7-2 with TRBJ1-2; D is unresolved. Trimming removed 2 bases at V and 6 bases at J, with 13 bases between. The germline CDR1 and CDR2 sequences are SGHTA and FQGNSA. The CDR3 has 14 residues. CDR3: CASSLIGMENGYTF. DNA for the CDR3: TGTGCCAGCAGCTTAATTGGGATGGAGAATGGCTACACCTTC.

This clonotype was seen repeatedly, ten times or more. V usage is TRBV5-1 and J usage is TRBJ2-7, with D perhaps matching TRBD2 (5 bases). The CDR3 extends over 15 amino acids. With 4 bases removed from V and 4 bases from J, the gap between germline ends came to 18 bases. Per the germline V gene, CDR1 is SGHRS and CDR2 is YFSETQ. The CDR3 reads CASSGPPGESYEQYF. The CDR3 region has the DNA TGCGCCAGCAGCGGGCCGCCCGGGGAATCATACGAGCAGTACTTC.

This clonotype was seen at least ten times. V usage is TRBV20-1 and J usage is TRBJ1-6, with D possibly being TRBD1 (5 bases). The CDR3 is made up of 13 amino acids. V shed 6 bases and J shed 8 bases, with 14 bases lying between them. The germline V gene encodes CDR1 DFQATT and CDR2 SNEGSKA (reference sequence). The CDR3 loop is CSAPRDGDSPLHF. In DNA, the CDR3 is TGCAGTGCCCCACGGGACGGAGATTCACCCCTCCACTTT.

This clonotype was seen only a few times. CDR3 residues: CASSSLATSNNQPQHF. CDR3 DNA sequence: TGTGCCAGCAGTTCCCTCGCCACATCTAACAATCAGCCCCAGCATTTT. The chain joins TRBV28 to TRBJ1-5; unclear D gene. The CDR3 spans 16 residues. V was cut by 4 bases and J by 3 bases, with 16 bases left in between. CDR1 and CDR2 (germline): MDHEN, SYDVKM.

Turning to this clonotype: The conserved closing phenylalanine or tryptophan is absent in this CDR3, likely reflecting a read error. The J gene is TRBJ1-2, the V gene TRBV5-4, with D unresolved. V dropped 1 base and J dropped 3 bases, with 13 bases sitting between them. This CDR3 region has 15 residues. The V gene's germline CDR1 is SGHNT and CDR2 YYREEE (reference sequence). The chain's CDR3 is CASSLNIDYDYGYTL. CDR3 sequence (DNA): TGTGCCAGCAGCTTGAATATCGACTATGACTATGGCTACACCCTC.

V usage is TRBV11-2 and J usage is TRBJ1-2, with 8 bases aligning to TRBD1. The CDR3 spans 14 residues. The V segment lost 5 bases and the J segment 4 bases; nucleotides outside the gene matches: 6. Germline V gene lookup returns CDR1 SGHAT and CDR2 FQNNGV. This CDR3 reads CASSPAGTGYGYTF. CDR3 DNA sequence: TGTGCCAGCAGCCCCGCCGGGACAGGCTATGGCTACACCTTC.

The chain links TRBV12-3 or TRBV12-4 to TRBJ1-1; TRBD1 matches at 9 bases. The trim removed 5 bases at V and 5 bases at J, leaving 9 bases unmatched. The length of the CDR3 is 15 residues. CDR3 loop: CASSQTGQGKTEAFF. Here the CDR3 DNA reads TGTGCCAGCAGTCAGACGGGACAGGGTAAAACTGAAGCTTTCTTT.

As to this clonotype: This may come from a read error, since a much larger clone is one base off. This chain joins TRBV4-2 and TRBJ1-5; weak D call: TRBD1 (6 bases). The CDR3 is 20 amino acids. Germline CDR1 is LGHNA and CDR2 is YNFKEQ. With 0 bases removed from V and 5 bases from J, the gap between germline ends came to 26 bases. This CDR3 reads CASSQEGPVGGGRGDQPQHF. As DNA, the CDR3 is TGTGCCAGCAGCCAAGAAGGGCCGGTAGGCGGGGGGCGCGGCGATCAGCCCCAGCATTTT.

This clonotype came up a few times. This chain links TRBV10-3 with TRBJ1-2; D remains unclear. CDR3 length: 13 amino acids. The germline gives CDR1 ENHRY, CDR2 SYGVKD. V gave up 6 bases and J gave up 2 bases, with 10 bases separating them. The CDR3 reads CAISTPGNYGYTF. In DNA form, the CDR3 reads TGTGCCATCAGCACGCCGGGGAACTATGGCTACACCTTC.

Ten or more counts support this clonotype. The chain employs TRBV11-2 and TRBJ1-1; D gene ambiguous. The CDR3 is 14 amino acids. Trimming shortened V by 11 bases and J by 1 base, and 17 bases separated the two germline ends. Germline V gives CDR1 SGHAT, CDR2 FQNNGV. CDR3: CAEREPSPNTEAFF. The CDR3, as DNA: TGTGCCGAAAGGGAGCCAAGCCCGAACACTGAAGCTTTCTTT.

This clonotype has ten or more counts. The chain recombines TRBV12-3 or TRBV12-4 with TRBJ1-5; TRBD1 agrees at 9 bases. Trimming took 2 bases from V and 2 from J; bases not matched to a gene: 13. This CDR3 has 19 residues. Here the CDR3 DNA reads TGTGCCAGCAGTTTACGGACCGGGACAGGGAGGTTTGGCAATCAGCCCCAGCATTTT. This codes for CASSLRTGTGRFGNQPQHF.

This clonotype appeared a few times. The chain is built from TRBV10-3 and TRBJ2-5; D gene uncertain. Germline V gives CDR1 ENHRY, CDR2 SYGVKD. The CDR3 is 14 amino acids. V lost 3 bases, J lost 4 bases, and 12 bases lay in between. This CDR3 reads CAISDAPTGETQYF. For the CDR3, the DNA is TGTGCCATCAGTGATGCCCCGACGGGAGAGACCCAGTACTTC.

The chain joins TRBV7-8 to TRBJ2-5; D is perhaps TRBD2 (7 bases). CDR1 SGHVS and CDR2 FQNEAQ come from the germline V gene. The CDR3 has 14 residues. V lost 6 bases and J lost 4, with 15 bases in between. This CDR3 is CASSASGGLETQYF. The CDR3 DNA follows: TGTGCCAGCAGTGCCTCGGGGGGCCTAGAGACCCAGTACTTC.

This clonotype was recorded many times. The gene calls are TRBV7-3 and TRBJ2-6; TRBD1 agrees at 10 bases. J gave up 4 bases and V 5 bases, and 14 bases lay outside the gene matches. The CDR3 spans 19 residues. The germline CDR1 and CDR2 sequences are SGHTA and FQGTGA. CDR3 region: CASSRTGGPQTTGANVLTF. DNA for the CDR3: TGTGCCAGCAGCCGGACAGGGGGACCCCAAACTACGGGGGCCAACGTCCTGACTTTC.

This rearrangement joins TRBV24-1 to TRBJ2-3; no definite D call. The CDR3 has 13 residues. Trimming took off 0 bases at V and 2 bases at J, with 2 bases between the two ends. CDR1 and CDR2 (germline): KGHDR, SFDVKD. The CDR3 reads CATSDLLTDTQYF. The DNA of the CDR3 is TGTGCCACCAGTGATTTGCTCACAGATACGCAGTATTTT.